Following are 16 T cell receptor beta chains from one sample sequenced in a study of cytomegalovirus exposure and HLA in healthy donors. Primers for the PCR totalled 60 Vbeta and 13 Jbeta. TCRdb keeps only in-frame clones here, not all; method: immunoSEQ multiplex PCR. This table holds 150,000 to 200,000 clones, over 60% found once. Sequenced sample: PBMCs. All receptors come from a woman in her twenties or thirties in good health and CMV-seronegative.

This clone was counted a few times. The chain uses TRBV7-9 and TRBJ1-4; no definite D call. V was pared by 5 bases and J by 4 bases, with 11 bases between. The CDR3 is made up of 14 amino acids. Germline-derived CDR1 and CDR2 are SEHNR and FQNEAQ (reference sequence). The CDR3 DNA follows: TGTGCCAGCAGCACTCCTGCGGATAATGAAAAACTGTTTTTT. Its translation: CASSTPADNEKLFF.

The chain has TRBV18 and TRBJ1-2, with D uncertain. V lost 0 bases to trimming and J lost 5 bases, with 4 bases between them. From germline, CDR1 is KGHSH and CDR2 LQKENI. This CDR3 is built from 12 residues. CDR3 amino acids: CASSPPQYGYTF. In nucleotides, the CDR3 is TGTGCCAGCTCACCACCGCAGTATGGCTACACCTTC.

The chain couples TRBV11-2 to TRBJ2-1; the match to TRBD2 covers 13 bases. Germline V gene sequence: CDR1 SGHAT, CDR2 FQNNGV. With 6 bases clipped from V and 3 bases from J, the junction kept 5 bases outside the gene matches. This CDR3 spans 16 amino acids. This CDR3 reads CASRTSGREVYNEQFF. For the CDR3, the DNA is TGTGCCAGCAGAACTAGCGGGAGGGAGGTCTACAATGAGCAGTTCTTC.

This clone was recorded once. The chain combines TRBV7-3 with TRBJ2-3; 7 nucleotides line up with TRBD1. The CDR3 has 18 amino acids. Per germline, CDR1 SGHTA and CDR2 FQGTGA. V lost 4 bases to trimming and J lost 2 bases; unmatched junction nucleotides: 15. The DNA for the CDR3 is TGTGCCAGCAGCTCACCTGAGGACAGGCCGCCGAACACAGATACGCAGTATTTT. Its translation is CASSSPEDRPPNTDTQYF.

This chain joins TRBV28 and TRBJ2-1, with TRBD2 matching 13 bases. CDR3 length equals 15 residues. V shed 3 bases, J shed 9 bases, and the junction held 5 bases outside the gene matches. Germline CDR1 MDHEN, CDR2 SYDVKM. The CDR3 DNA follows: TGTGCCAGCAGTTTGGTGACTAGCGGGAGGTTTGAGCAGTTCTTC. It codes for CASSLVTSGRFEQFF.

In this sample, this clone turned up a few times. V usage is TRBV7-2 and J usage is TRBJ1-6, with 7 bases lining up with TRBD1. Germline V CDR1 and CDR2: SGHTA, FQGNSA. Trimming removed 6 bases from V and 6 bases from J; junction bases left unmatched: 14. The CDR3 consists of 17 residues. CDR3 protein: CASSNLMKGASNSPLHF. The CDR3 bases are TGTGCCAGCAGTAACCTTATGAAGGGGGCTAGTAATTCACCCCTCCACTTT.

This CDR3 reads CASSELTGIGTEAFF. CDR3 DNA: TGTGCCAGCAGTGAACTTACGGGGATCGGCACTGAAGCTTTCTTT. V is TRBV25-1 and J is TRBJ1-1; D unclear. The CDR3 is 15 amino acids. V lost 2 bases and J 4 bases, leaving 14 bases between the germline ends. Looked up from germline, CDR1 is MGHDK and CDR2 is SYGVNS.

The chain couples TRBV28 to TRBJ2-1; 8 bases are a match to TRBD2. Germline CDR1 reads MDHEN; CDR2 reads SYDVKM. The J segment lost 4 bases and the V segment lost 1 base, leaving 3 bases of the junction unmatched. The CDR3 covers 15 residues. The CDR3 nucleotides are TGTGCCAGCAGTTTATTGCGGGAGGTATACAATGAGCAGTTCTTC. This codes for CASSLLREVYNEQFF.

CDR3 bases: TGTGCCACGACCGCCGGGAGGGACAATCAGCCCCAGCATTTT. Translated: CATTAGRDNQPQHF. The V call is TRBV10-3, the J call TRBJ1-5; D unclear. CDR3 size: 14 residues. The V end was cut by 10 bases, the J end by 3 bases, with 16 bases between. CDR1 and CDR2 (germline): ENHRY, SYGVKD.

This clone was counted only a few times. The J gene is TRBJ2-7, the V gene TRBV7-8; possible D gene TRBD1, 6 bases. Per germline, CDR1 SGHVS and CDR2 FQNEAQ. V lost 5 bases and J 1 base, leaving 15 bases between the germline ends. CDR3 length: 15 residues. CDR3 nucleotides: TGTGCCAGCAGCCGCAGGGGCGTGATGTCCTACGAGCAGTACTTC. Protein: CASSRRGVMSYEQYF. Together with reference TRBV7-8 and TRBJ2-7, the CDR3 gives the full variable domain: GAGVSQSPRYKVAKRGQDVALRCDPISGHVSLFWYQQALGQGPEFLTYFQNEAQLDKSGLPSDRFFAERPEGSVSTLKIQRTQQEDSAVYLCASSRRGVMSYEQYFGPGTRLTVT.

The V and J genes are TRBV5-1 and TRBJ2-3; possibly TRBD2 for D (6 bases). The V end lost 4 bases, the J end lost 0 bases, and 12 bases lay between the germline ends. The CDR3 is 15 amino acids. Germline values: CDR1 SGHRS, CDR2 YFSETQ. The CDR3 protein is CASSRGVTSTDTQYF. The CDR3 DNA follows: TGCGCCAGCAGCCGCGGGGTCACTAGCACAGATACGCAGTATTTT.

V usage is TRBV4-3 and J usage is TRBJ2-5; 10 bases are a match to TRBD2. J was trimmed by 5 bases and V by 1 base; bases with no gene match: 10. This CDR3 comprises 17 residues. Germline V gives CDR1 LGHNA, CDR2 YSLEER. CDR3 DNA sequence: TGCGCCAGCAGCCAAGGTCGAGCGGGGGGGATTGAGGAGACCCAGTACTTC. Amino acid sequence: CASSQGRAGGIEETQYF.

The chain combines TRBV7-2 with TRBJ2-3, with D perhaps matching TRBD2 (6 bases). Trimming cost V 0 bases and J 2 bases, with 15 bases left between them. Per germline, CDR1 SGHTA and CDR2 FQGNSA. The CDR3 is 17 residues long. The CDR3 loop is CASSLALIGGDTDTQYF. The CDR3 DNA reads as TGTGCCAGCAGCTTAGCCCTGATCGGGGGAGACACAGATACGCAGTATTTT. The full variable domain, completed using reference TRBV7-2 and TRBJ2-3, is GAGVSQSPSNKVTEKGKDVELRCDPISGHTALYWYRQSLGQGLEFLIYFQGNSAPDKSGLPSDRFSAERTGGSVSTLTIQRTQQEDSAVYLCASSLALIGGDTDTQYFGPGTRLTVL.

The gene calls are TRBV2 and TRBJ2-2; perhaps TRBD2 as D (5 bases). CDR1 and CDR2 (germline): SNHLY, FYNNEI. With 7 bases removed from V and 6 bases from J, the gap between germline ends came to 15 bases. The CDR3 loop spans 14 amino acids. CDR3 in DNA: TGTGCCAGCAAACGGACGGACGGGGCCGGGGAGCTGTTTTTT. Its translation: CASKRTDGAGELFF.

The CDR3 bases are TGTGCCAGCAGCTTAGCTGCCGGGACAAGGGCTAATGAAAAACTGTTTTTT. Translating it yields CASSLAAGTRANEKLFF. The chain combines TRBV7-6 with TRBJ1-4; TRBD1 might be the D (6 bases). The CDR3 covers 17 residues. Trimming took off 0 bases at V and 3 bases at J, with 14 bases between the two ends. CDR1 is SGHVS, CDR2 FNYEAQ, per germline. The complete variable domain, with remaining parts taken from reference TRBV7-6 and TRBJ1-4, reads GAGVSQSPRYKVTKRGQDVALRCDPISGHVSLYWYRQALGQGPEFLTYFNYEAQQDKSGLPNDRFSAERPEGSISTLTIQRTEQRDSAMYRCASSLAAGTRANEKLFFGSGTQLSVL.

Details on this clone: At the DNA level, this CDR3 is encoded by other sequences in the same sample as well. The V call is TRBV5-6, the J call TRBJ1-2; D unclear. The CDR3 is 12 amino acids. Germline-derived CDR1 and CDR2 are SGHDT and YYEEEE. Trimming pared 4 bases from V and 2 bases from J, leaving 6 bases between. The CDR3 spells CASSLRNYGYTF. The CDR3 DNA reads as TGTGCCAGCAGCCTAAGAAACTATGGCTACACCTTC.